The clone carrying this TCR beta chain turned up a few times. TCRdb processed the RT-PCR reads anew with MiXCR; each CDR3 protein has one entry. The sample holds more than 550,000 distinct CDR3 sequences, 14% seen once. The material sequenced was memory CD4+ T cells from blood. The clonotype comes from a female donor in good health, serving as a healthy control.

In DNA, the CDR3 is TGTGCCAGCACCCGGACAGGGCAGAACACTGAAGCTTTCTTT. It specifies CASTRTGQNTEAFF. The chain joins TRBV6-2 or TRBV6-3 to TRBJ1-1, with TRBD1 identical over 8 bases. The CDR3 is 14 amino acids. CDR1 and CDR2 (germline): MNHEY, SVGEGT. Trimming removed 7 bases from V and 1 base from J; junction bases left unmatched: 5.